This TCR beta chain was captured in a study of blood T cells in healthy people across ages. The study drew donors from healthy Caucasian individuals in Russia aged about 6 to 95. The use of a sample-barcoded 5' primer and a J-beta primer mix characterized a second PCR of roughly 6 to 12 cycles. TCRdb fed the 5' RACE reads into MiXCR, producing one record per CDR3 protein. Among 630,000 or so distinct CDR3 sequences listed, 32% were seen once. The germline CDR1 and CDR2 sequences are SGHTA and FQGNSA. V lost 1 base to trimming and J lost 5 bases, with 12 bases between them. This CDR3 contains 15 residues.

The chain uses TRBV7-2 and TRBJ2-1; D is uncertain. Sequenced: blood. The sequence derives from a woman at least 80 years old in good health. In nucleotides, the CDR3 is TGTGCCAGCAGCTTAGTCGGCACGAATCACAATGAGCAGTTCTTC. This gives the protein CASSLVGTNHNEQFF.